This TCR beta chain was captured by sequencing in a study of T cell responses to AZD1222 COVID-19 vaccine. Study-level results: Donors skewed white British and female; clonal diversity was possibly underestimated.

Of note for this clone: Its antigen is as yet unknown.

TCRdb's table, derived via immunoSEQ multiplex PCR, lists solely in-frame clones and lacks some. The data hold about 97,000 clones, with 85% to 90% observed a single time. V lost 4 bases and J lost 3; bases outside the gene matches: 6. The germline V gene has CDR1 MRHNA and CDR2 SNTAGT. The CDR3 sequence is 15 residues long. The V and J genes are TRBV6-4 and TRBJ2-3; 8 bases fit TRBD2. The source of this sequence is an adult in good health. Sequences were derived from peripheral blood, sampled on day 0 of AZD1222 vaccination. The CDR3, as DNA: TGTGCCAGCAGTGTAGCGGGGCTGCTGACAGATACGCAGTATTTT. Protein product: CASSVAGLLTDTQYF.